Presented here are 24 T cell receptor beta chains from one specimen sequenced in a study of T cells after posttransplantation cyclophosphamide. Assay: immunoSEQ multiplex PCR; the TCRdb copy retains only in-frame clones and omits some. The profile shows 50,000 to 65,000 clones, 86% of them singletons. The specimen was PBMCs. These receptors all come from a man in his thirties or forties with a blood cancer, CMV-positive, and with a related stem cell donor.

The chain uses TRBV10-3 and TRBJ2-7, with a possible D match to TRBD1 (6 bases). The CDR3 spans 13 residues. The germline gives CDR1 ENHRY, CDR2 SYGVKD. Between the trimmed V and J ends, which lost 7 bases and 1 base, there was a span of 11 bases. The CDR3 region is CAIKVDSSYEQYF. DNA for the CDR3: TGTGCCATCAAGGTGGACAGTTCCTACGAGCAGTACTTC.

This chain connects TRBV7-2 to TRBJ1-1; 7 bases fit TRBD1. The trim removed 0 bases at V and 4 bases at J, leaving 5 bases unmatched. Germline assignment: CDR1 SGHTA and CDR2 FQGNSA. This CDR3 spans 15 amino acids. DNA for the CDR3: TGTGCCAGCAGCTTAGCCACAGGGGTTCCCACTGAAGCTTTCTTT. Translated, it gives CASSLATGVPTEAFF. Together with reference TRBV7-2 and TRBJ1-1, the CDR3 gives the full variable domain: GAGVSQSPSNKVTEKGKDVELRCDPISGHTALYWYRQSLGQGLEFLIYFQGNSAPDKSGLPSDRFSAERTGGSVSTLTIQRTQQEDSAVYLCASSLATGVPTEAFFGQGTRLTVV.

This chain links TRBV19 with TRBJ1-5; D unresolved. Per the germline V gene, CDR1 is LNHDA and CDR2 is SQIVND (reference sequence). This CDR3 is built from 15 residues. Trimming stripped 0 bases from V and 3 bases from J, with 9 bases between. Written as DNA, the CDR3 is TGTGCCAGTAGTATAGATCCGGGTTTCAATCAGCCCCAGCATTTT. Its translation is CASSIDPGFNQPQHF.

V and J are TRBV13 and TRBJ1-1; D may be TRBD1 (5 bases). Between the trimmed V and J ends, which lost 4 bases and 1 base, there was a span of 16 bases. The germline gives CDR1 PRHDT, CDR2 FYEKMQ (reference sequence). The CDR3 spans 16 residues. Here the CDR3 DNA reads TGTGCCAGCAGCTCCAGGGTGGGGTTAGGGAACACTGAAGCTTTCTTT. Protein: CASSSRVGLGNTEAFF.

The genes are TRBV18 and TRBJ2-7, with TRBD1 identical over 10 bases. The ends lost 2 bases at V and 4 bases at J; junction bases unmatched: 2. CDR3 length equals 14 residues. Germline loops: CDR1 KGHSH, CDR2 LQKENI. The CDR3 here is CASSPVGQGYEQYF. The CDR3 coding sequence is TGTGCCAGCTCACCAGTGGGACAGGGGTACGAGCAGTACTTC.

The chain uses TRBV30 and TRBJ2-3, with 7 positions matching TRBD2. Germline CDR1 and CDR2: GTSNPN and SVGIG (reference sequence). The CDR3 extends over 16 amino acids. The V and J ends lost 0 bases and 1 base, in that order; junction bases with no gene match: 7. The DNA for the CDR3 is TGTGCCTGGAGTGTACTAGTGGGAGGGGGCACAGATACGCAGTATTTT. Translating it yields CAWSVLVGGGTDTQYF.

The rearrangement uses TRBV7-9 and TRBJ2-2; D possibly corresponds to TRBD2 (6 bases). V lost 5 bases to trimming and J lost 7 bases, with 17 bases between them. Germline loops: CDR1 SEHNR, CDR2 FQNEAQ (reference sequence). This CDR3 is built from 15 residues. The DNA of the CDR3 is TGTGCCAGCAGCCCCGGAGGGCCTCATAGCGGGGAGCTGTTTTTT. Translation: CASSPGGPHSGELFF.

DNA for the CDR3: TGTGCCAGCAGCCCCCGGGACAGAACATATCAGCCCCAGCATTTT. Its translation is CASSPRDRTYQPQHF. This rearrangement joins TRBV11-3 to TRBJ1-5; TRBD1 matches at 7 bases. V was clipped by 5 bases and J by 5 bases; unmatched bases: 9. The CDR3 length is 15 residues. Per the germline V gene, CDR1 is SGHNT and CDR2 is YENEEA.

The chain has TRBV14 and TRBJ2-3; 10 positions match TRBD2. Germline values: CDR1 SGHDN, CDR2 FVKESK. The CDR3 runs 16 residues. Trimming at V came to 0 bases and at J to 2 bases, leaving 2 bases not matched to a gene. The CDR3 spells CASSQDSGRTTDTQYF. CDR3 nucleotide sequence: TGTGCCAGCAGCCAAGATAGCGGGAGGACCACAGATACGCAGTATTTT.

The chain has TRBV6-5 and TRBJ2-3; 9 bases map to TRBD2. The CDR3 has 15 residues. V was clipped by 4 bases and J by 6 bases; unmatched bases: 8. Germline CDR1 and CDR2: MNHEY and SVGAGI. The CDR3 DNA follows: TGTGCCAGCAGTTTTAGCGGGAGAGGTATGGATACGCAGTATTTT. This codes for CASSFSGRGMDTQYF.

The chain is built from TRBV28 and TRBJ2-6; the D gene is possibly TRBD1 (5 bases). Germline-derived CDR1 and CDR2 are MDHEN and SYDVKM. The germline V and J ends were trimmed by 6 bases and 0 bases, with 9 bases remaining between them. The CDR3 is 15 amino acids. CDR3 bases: TGTGCCAGCAGCGGAGACAGCTCTGGGGCCAACGTCCTGACTTTC. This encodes CASSGDSSGANVLTF. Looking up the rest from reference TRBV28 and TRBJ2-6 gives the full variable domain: DVKVTQSSRYLVKRTGEKVFLECVQDMDHENMFWYRQDPGLGLRLIYFSYDVKMKEKGDIPEGYSVSREKKERFSLILESASTNQTSMYLCASSGDSSGANVLTFGAGSRLTVL.

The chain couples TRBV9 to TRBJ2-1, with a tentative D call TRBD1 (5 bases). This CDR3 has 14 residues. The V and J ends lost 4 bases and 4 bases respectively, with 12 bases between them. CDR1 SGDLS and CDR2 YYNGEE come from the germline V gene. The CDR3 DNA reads TGTGCCAGCAGCCCGATGACAGTTTACAATGAGCAGTTCTTC. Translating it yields CASSPMTVYNEQFF.

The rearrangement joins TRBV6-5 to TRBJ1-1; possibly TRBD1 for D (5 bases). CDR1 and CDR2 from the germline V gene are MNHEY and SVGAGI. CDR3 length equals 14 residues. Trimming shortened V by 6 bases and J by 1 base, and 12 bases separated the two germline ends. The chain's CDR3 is CASRTGLPNTEAFF. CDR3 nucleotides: TGTGCCAGCAGAACAGGCCTGCCGAACACTGAAGCTTTCTTT.

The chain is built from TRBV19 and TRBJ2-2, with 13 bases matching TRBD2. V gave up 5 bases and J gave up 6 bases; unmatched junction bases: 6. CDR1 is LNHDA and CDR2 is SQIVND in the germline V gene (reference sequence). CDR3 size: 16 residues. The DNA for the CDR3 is TGTGCCAGTAGTCCGTGGACTAGCGGGAGCGCCGGGGAGCTGTTTTTT. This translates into CASSPWTSGSAGELFF.

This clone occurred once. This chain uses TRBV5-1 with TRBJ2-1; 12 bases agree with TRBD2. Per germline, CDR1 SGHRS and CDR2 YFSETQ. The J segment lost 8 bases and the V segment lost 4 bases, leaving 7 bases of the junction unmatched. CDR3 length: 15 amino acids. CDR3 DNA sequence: TGCGCCAGCAGCGCCCTAGCGGGAGGGACACATGAGCAGTTCTTC. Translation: CASSALAGGTHEQFF.

The CDR3 protein is CASSGDRGYEQYF. CDR3 coding DNA: TGTGCCAGCAGTGGAGACAGGGGGTACGAGCAGTACTTC. V gene TRBV6-5 combines with J gene TRBJ2-7, with 9 positions matching TRBD1. This CDR3 region has 13 residues. Germline CDR1 MNHEY, CDR2 SVGAGI. V dropped 5 bases and J dropped 4; count of bases not matched to a gene: 3.

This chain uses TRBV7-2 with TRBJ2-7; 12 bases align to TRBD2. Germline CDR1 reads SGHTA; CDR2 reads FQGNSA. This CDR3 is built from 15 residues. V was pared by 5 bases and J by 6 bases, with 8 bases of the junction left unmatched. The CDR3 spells CASSPSSGRAAEQYF. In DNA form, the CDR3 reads TGTGCCAGCAGCCCTTCTAGCGGGAGGGCCGCCGAGCAGTACTTC.

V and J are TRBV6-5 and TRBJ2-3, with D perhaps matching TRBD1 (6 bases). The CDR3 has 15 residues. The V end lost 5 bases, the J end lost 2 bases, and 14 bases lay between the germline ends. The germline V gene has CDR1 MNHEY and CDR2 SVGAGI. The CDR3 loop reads CASSVQRDNTDTQYF. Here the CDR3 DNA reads TGTGCCAGCAGTGTGCAACGGGACAACACAGATACGCAGTATTTT.

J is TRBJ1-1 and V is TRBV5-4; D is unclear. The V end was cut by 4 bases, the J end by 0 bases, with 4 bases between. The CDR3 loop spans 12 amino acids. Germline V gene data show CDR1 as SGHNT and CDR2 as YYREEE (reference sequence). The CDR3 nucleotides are TGTGCCAGCAGCAATATGAACACTGAAGCTTTCTTT. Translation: CASSNMNTEAFF.

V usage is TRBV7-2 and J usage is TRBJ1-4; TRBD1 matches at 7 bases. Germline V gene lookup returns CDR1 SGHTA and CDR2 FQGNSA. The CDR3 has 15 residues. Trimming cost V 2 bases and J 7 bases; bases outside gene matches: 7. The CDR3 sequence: CASSLSQGGGEKLFF. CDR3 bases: TGTGCCAGCAGCTTATCTCAGGGGGGAGGTGAAAAACTGTTTTTT.

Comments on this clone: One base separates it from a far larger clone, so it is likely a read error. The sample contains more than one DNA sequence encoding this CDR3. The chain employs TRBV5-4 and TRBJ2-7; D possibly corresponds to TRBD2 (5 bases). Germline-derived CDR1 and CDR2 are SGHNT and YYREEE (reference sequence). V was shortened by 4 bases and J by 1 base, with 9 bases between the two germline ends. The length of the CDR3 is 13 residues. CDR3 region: CASSPEGSYEQYF. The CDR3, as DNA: TGTGCCAGCAGCCCCGAGGGATCCTACGAGCAGTACTTC.

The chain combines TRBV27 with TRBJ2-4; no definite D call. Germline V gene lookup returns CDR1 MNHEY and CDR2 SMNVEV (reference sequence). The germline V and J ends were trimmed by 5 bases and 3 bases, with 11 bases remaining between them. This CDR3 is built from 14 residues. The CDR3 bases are TGTGCCAGCAGTCCATCCAGCGTCAAAAACATTCAGTACTTC. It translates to CASSPSSVKNIQYF.

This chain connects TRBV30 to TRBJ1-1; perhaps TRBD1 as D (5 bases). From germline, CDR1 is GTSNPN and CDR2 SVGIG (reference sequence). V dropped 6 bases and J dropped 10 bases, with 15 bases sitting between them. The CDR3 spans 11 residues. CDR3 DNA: TGTGCCTGCTCGGGGCAGGAGGGAGCTTTCTTT. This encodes CACSGQEGAFF.

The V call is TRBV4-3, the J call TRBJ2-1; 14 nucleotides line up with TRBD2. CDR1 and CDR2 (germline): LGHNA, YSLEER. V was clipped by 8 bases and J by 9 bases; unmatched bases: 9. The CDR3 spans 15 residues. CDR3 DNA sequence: TGCGCCAGCGGCTCGGGACTAGCGGGAGTCACTGAGCAGTTCTTC. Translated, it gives CASGSGLAGVTEQFF.